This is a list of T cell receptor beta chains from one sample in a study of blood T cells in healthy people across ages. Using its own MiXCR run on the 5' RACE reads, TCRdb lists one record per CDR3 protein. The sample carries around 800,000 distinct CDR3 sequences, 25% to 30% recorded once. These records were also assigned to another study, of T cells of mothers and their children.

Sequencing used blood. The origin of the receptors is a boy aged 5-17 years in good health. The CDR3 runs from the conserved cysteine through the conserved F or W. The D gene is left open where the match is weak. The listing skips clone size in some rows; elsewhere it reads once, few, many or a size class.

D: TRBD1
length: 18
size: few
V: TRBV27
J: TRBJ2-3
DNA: TGTGCCAGCAGTTTAGTTCTCCCGGGACAGAGTTTGACAGATACGCAGTATTTT
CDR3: CASSLVLPGQSLTDTQYF

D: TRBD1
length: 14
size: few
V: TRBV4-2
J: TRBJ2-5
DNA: TGTGCCAGCAGCCATACCCGGGACAGAGAACTGGCGTTCTTC
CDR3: CASSHTRDRELAFF

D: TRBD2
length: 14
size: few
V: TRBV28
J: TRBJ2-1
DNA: TGTGCCAGCAGTGGGGGGGGGATCTACAATGAGCAGTTCTTC
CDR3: CASSGGGIYNEQFF

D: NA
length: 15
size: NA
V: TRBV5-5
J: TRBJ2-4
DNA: TGTGCCAGCAGCTTGGGGGGGAATACCAAAAACATTCAGTACTTC
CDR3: CASSLGGNTKNIQYF

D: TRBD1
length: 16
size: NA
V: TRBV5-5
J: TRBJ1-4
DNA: TGTGCCAGCAGCTTGGCCGGACAGGGTGGGGTCGAAAAACTGTTTTTT
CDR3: CASSLAGQGGVEKLFF

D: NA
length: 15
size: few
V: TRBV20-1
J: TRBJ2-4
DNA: TGCAGTGCTTCAGAGGCCAAGTTAGCCAAAAACATTCAGTACTTC
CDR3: CSASEAKLAKNIQYF

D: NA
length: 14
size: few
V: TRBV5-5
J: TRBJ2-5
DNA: TGTGCCAGCAGCTTGGTCCAGCCACTGGAGACCCAGTACTTC
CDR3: CASSLVQPLETQYF

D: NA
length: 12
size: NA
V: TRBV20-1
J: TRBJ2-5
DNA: TGCAGTGCTAGTCAGAGGGCAGAGACCCAGCACTTC
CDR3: CSASQRAETQHF

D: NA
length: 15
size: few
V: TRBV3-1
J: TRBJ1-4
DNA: TGTGCCAGCAGCCCGGCAGGGGTATTTAATGAAAAACTGTTTTTT
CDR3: CASSPAGVFNEKLFF

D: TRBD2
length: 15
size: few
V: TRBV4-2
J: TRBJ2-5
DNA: TGTGCCAGCAGCCAAGATGGCGGGGGGCGGGAGACCCAGTACTTC
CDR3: CASSQDGGGRETQYF

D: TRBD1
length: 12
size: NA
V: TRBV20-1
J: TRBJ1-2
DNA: TGCAGTGCTAGACGACAGGGGGGTGGCTACACCTTC
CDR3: CSARRQGGGYTF

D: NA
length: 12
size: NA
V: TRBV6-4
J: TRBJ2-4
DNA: TGTGCCAGCAGTGGGGACATAAACATTCAGTACTTC
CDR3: CASSGDINIQYF

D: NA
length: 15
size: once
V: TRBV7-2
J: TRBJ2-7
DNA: TGTGCCAGCAGCTTTTCCCGGACAAGCTCCTACGAGCAGTACTTC
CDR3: CASSFSRTSSYEQYF

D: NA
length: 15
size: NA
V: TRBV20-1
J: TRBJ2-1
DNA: TGCAGTGCTTACCCCTGGAGGGGAGAATACAATGAGCAGTTCTTC
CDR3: CSAYPWRGEYNEQFF

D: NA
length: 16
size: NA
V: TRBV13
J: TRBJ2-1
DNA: TGTGCCAGCAACTTTAGAGGGACGGAGGATCACAATGAGCAGTTCTTC
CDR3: CASNFRGTEDHNEQFF

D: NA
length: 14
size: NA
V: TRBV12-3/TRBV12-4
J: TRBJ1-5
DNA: TGTGCCAGCAGTTTCCCGGGGCCAAATCAGCCCCAGCATTTT
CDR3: CASSFPGPNQPQHF

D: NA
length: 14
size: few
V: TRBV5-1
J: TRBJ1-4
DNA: TGCGCCAGCAGCTTGAGCCAGCCTAATGAAAAACTGTTTTTT
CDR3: CASSLSQPNEKLFF

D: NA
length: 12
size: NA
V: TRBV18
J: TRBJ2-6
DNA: TGTGCCAGCTCACCACCGGAGGGGGTCCTGACTTTC
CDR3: CASSPPEGVLTF

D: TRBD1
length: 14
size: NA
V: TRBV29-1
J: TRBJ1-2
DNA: TGCAGCGTTCCGCCGGCACAGGGGATCGATGGCTACACCTTC
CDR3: CSVPPAQGIDGYTF

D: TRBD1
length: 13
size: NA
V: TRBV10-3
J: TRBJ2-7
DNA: TGTGCCATCCGGGACAGGAGCTCCTACGAGCAGTACTTC
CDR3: CAIRDRSSYEQYF

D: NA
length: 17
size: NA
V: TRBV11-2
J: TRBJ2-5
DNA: TGTGCCAGCAGCCAAGGATTAGGGGTGAAGGGGGAAGAGACCCAGTACTTC
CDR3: CASSQGLGVKGEETQYF

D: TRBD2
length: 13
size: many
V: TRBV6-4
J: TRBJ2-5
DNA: TGTGCCAGCAGCAACAGAGCGGGGGAGACCCAGTACTTC
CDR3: CASSNRAGETQYF

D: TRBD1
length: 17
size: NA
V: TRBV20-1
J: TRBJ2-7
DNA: TGCAGTGCTAGCCGTATTAAACCGGGACAGGTTGTCTACGAGCAGTACTTC
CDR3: CSASRIKPGQVVYEQYF

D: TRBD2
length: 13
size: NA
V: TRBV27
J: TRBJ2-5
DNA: TGTCCCCAAAGGGCGGGGGTCCAAGAGACCCAGTACTTC
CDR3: CPQRAGVQETQYF

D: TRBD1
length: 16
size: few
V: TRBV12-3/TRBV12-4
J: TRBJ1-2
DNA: TGTGCCAGCAGTCTCCGCCGGGACAGGGGGAAGTATGGCTACACCTTC
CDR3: CASSLRRDRGKYGYTF

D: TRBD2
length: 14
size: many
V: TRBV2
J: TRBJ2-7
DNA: TGTGCCAGCAGCCCGGGACTAGCGGGGGGTGAGCAGTACTTC
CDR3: CASSPGLAGGEQYF

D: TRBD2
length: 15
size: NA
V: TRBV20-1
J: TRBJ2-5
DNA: TGCAGTGCTAGGACTAGCGGGATCCTCCAAGAGACCCAGTACTTC
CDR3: CSARTSGILQETQYF

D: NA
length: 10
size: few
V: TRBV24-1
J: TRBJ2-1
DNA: TGTGCCACCGTCTGTCCACCCCGGTTCTTC
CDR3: CATVCPPRFF

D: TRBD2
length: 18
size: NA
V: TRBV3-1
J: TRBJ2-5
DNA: TGTGCCAGCAGCCCTCGGGGGATGACTAGCGGGGTTCAAGAGACCCAGTACTTC
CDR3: CASSPRGMTSGVQETQYF

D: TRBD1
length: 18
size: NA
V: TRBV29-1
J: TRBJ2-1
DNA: TGCAGCGTTGACACCTTCCGGGACAGGGGGTCTTTCAACTATGAGCAGTTCTTC
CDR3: CSVDTFRDRGSFNYEQFF

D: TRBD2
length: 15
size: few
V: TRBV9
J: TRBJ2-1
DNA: TGTGCCAGCAGCGTAGATGGTAGCGGGTACAATGAGCAGTTCTTC
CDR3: CASSVDGSGYNEQFF

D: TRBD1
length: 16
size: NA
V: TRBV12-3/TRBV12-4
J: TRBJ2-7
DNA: TGTGCCAGCAGCCGAGACAGGGTGGAAGGCACTAGCGAGCAGTACTTC
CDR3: CASSRDRVEGTSEQYF

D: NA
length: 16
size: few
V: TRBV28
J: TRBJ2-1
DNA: TGTGCCGGCTCAGAGACTGGCAAAAGGACCCACAATGAGCAGTTCTTC
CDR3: CAGSETGKRTHNEQFF

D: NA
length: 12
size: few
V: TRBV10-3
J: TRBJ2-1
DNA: TGTGCCATCAACGACGACCTCAATGAGCAGTTCTTC
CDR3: CAINDDLNEQFF

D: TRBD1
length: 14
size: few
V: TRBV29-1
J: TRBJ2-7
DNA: TGCAGCGTTTTACCGGGACAGGGGTACCACGAGCAGTACTTC
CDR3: CSVLPGQGYHEQYF

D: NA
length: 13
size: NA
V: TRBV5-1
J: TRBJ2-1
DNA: TGCGCCAACAGGGAGGGCGCGGGGAATGAGCAGTTCTTC
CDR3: CANREGAGNEQFF

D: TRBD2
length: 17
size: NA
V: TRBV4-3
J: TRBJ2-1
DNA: TGCGCCAGCAGCCAAGAGTTCCTAGCGGGGGCCTACAATGAGCAGTTCTTC
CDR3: CASSQEFLAGAYNEQFF

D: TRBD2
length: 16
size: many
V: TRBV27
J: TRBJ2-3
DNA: TGTGCCAGCAGTCTAACGAGCGGGGGGGGCACAGATACGCAGTATTTT
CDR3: CASSLTSGGGTDTQYF

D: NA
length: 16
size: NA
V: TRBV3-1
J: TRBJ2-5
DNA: TGTGCCAGCAGCCAAGACCAGGAGACAGCCCAAGAGACCCAGTACTTC
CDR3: CASSQDQETAQETQYF

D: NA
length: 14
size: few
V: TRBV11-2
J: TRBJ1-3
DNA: TGTGCCAGCAGCTTAGTCGGAGTTGGAAACACCATATATTTT
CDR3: CASSLVGVGNTIYF

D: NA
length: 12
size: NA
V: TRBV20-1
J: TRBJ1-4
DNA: TGCAGTGCCCGCAGTACCGGTGAAAAGCTGTTTTTT
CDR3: CSARSTGEKLFF

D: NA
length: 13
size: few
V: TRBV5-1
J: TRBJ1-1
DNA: TGCGCCAGCAGCTTTCAGAAAAACACTGAAGCTTTCTTT
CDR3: CASSFQKNTEAFF

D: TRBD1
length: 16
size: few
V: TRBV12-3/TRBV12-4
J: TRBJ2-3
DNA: TGTGCCAGCACCCTAGGGACAGGGGCCTACACAGATACGCAGTATTTT
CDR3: CASTLGTGAYTDTQYF

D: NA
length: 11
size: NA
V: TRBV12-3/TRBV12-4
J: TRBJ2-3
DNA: TGTGCTAGAGGAGGGGGAGATACGCAGTATTTT
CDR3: CARGGGDTQYF

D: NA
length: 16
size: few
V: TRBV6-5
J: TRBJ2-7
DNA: TGTGCCAGCAGTTACTCGGGCAGCTCCAGCTCCTACGAGCAGTACTTC
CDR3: CASSYSGSSSSYEQYF

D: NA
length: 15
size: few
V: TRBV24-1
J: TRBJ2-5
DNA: TGTGCCACCAGTGATTTTTCGGACGGCCAAGAGACCCAGTACTTC
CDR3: CATSDFSDGQETQYF

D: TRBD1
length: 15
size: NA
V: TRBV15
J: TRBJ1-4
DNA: TGTGCCACCAGCATTGGGACAGGATTCGGTGAAAAACTGTTTTTT
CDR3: CATSIGTGFGEKLFF

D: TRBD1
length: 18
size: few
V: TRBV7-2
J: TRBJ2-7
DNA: TGTGCCAGCAGGAGGGACAGGGGGCTGGTCATTCATAGCTACGAGCAGTACTTC
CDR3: CASRRDRGLVIHSYEQYF

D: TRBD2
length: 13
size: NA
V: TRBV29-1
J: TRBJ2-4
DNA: TGCAGCGTCGCTAGCGGGAGCCTAAACATTCAGTACTTC
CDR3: CSVASGSLNIQYF

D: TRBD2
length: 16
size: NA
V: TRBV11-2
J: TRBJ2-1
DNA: TGTGCCAGCAGCTTACAGCTAGCGGGGGGGCCGGGTGAGCAGTTCTTC
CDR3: CASSLQLAGGPGEQFF

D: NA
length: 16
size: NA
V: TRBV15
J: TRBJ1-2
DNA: TGTGCCACCAGCAGACGCGAGGGTCCCATCCCCTATGGCTACACCTTC
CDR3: CATSRREGPIPYGYTF

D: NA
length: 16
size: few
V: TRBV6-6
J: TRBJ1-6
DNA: TGTGCCAGCAGTCCGGCAGACCAGGGGATGAATTCACCCCTCCACTTT
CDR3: CASSPADQGMNSPLHF

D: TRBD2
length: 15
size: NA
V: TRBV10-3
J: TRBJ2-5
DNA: TGTGCCATCAGCGGACTAGCGGGGACCTTTGACACCCAGTACTTC
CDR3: CAISGLAGTFDTQYF

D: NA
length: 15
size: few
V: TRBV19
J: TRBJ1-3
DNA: TGTGCCAGTAGGCGCCCCAGCCTCTCTGGAAACACCATATATTTT
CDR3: CASRRPSLSGNTIYF

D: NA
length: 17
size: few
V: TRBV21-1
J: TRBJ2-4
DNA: TGTGCCAGCAGCAAAGAAAACAGGGGGCTAGCCAAAAACATTCAGTACTTC
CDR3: CASSKENRGLAKNIQYF

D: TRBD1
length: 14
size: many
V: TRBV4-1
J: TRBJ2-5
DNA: TGCGCCAGCAGCCAAGGCAGGGGGCAAGAGACCCAGTACTTC
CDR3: CASSQGRGQETQYF

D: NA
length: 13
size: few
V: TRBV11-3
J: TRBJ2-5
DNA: TGTGCCAGCAGCTTATACTCGGACACTTCCCAGTACTTC
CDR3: CASSLYSDTSQYF

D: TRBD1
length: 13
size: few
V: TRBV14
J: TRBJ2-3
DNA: TGTGCCAGCAGCAGGGGGCTCGCAGATACGCAGTATTTT
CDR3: CASSRGLADTQYF

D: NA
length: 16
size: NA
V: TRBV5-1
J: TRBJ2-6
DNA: TGCGCCAGCAGCTTGGACAGGGTGACGCGGGCCAACGTCCTGACTTTC
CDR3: CASSLDRVTRANVLTF

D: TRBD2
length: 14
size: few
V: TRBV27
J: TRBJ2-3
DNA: TGTGCCAGCAGTTTACTAGCGGTCACAGATACGCAGTATTTT
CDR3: CASSLLAVTDTQYF